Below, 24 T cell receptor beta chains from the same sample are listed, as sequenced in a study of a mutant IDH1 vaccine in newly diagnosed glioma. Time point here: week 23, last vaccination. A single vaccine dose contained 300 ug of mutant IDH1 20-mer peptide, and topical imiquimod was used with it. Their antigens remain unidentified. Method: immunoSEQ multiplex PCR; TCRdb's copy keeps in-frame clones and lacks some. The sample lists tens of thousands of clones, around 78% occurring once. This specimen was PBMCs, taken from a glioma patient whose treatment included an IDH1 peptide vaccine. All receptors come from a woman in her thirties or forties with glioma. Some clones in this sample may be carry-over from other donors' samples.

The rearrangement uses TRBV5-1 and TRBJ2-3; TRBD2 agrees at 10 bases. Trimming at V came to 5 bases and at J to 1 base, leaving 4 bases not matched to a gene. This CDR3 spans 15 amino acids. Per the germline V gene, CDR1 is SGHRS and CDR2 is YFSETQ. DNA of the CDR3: TGCGCCAGCAGGCCCGGACTAGCGGGCACAGATACGCAGTATTTT. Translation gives CASRPGLAGTDTQYF.

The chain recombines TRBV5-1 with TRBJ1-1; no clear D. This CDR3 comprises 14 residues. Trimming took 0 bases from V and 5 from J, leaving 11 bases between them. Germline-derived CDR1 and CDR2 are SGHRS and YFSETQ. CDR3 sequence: CASSLAAGGTEAFF. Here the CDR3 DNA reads TGCGCCAGCAGCTTGGCTGCGGGAGGGACTGAAGCTTTCTTT.

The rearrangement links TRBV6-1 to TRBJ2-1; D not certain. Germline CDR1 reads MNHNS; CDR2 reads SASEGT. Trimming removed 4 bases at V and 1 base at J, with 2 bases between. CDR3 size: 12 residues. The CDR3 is CASSVSYNEQFF. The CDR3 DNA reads TGTGCCAGCAGTGTTTCCTACAATGAGCAGTTCTTC.

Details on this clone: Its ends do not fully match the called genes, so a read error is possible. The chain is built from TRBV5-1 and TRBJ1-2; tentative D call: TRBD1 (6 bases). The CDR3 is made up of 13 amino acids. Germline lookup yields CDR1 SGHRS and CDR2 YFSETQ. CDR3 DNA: TGCGCCAGCAGCAAACAGGGCATCCATGGCTGCACCTTC. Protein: CASSKQGIHGCTF.

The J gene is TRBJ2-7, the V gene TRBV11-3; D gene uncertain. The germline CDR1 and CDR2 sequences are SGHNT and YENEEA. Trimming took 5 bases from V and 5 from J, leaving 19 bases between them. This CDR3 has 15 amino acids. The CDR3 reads CASSLGPARPNEQYF. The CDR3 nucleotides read TGTGCCAGCAGCCTTGGCCCAGCTCGCCCAAACGAGCAGTACTTC.

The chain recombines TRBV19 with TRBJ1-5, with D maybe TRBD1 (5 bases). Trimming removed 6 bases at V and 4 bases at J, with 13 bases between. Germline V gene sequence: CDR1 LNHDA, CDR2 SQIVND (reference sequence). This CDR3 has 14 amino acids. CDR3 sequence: CASSKWGSNQPQHF. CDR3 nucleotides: TGTGCCAGTAGCAAGTGGGGCAGTAATCAGCCCCAGCATTTT.

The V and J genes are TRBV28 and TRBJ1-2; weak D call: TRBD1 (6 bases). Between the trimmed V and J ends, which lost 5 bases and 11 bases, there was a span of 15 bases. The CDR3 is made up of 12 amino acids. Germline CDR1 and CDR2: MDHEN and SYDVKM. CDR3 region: CASSEDRRGYTF. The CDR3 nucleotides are TGTGCCAGCAGTGAGGACAGACGGGGATACACCTTC.

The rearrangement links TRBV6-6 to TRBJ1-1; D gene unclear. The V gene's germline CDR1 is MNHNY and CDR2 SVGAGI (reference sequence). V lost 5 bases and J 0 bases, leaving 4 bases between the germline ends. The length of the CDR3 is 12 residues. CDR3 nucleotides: TGTGCCAGCAGTCGGATGAACACTGAAGCTTTCTTT. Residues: CASSRMNTEAFF.

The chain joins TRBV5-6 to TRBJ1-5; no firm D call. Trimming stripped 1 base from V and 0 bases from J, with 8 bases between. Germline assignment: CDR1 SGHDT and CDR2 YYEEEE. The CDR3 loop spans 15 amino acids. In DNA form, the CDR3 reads TGTGCCAGCAGCTTGTACGGCTTTAGCAATCAGCCCCAGCATTTT. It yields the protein CASSLYGFSNQPQHF.

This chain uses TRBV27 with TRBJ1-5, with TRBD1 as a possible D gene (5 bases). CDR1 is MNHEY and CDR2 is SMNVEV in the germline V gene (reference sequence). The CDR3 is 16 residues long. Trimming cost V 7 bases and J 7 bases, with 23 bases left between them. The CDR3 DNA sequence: TGTGCCAGCACCCCTGCGGCAGGGCTGGCGGGGCAGCCCCAGCATTTT. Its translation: CASTPAAGLAGQPQHF.

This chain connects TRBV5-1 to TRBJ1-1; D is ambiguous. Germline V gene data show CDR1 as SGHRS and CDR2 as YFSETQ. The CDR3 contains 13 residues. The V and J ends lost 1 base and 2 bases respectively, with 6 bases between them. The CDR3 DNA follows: TGCGCCAGCAGCTTGAGGGTTAACACTGAAGCTTTCTTT. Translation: CASSLRVNTEAFF. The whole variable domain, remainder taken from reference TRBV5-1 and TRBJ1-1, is KAGVTQTPRYLIKTRGQQVTLSCSPISGHRSVSWYQQTPGQGLQFLFEYFSETQRNKGNFPGRFSGRQFSNSRSEMNVSTLELGDSALYLCASSLRVNTEAFFGQGTRLTVV.

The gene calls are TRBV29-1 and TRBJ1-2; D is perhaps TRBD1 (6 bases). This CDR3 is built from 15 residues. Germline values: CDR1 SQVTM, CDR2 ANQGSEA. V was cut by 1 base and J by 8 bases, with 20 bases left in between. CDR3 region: CSVEGTSGDSGGYTF. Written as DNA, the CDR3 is TGCAGCGTTGAAGGGACGTCAGGGGATTCAGGGGGCTACACCTTC.

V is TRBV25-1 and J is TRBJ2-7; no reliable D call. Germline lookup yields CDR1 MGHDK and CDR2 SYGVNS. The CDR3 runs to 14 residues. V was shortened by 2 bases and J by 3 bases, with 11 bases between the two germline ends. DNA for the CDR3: TGTGCCAGCAGTGAAGGAGACACAAGCTACGAGCAGTACTTC. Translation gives CASSEGDTSYEQYF.

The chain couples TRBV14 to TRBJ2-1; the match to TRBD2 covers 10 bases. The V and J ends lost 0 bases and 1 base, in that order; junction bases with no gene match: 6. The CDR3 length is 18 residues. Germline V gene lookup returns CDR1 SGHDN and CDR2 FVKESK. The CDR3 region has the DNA TGTGCCAGCAGCCAAGATAGGCTAGCGGGAGAGTCCTACAATGAGCAGTTCTTC. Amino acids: CASSQDRLAGESYNEQFF.

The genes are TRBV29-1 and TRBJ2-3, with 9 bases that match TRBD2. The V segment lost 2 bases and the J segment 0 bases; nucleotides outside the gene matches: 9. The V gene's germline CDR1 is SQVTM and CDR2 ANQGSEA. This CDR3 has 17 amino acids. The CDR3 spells CSVESAGGFPSTDTQYF. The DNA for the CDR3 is TGCAGCGTTGAATCAGCGGGGGGTTTCCCTAGCACAGATACGCAGTATTTT.

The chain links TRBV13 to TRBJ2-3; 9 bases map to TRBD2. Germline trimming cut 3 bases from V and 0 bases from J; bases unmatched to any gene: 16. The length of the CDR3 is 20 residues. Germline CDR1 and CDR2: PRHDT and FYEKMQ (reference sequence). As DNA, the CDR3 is TGTGCCAGCAGCTTTCGGGGAGTAGCGGGGGATTTAACTAGCACAGATACGCAGTATTTT. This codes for CASSFRGVAGDLTSTDTQYF. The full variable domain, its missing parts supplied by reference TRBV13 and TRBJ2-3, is AAGVIQSPRHLIKEKRETATLKCYPIPRHDTVYWYQQGPGQDPQFLISFYEKMQSDKGSIPDRFSAQQFSDYHSELNMSSLELGDSALYFCASSFRGVAGDLTSTDTQYFGPGTRLTVL.

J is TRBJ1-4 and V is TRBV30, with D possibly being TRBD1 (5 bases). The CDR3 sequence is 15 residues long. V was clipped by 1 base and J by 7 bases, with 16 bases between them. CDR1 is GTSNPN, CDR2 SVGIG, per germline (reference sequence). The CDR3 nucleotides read TGTGCCTGGAGTGCCCTCGGGGCAGGCGGTGAAAAACTGTTTTTT. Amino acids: CAWSALGAGGEKLFF. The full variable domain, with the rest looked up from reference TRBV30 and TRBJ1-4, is SQTIHQWPATLVQPVGSPLSLECTVEGTSNPNLYWYRQAAGRGLQLLFYSVGIGQISSEVPQNLSASRPQDRQFILSSKKLLLSDSGFYLCAWSALGAGGEKLFFGSGTQLSVL.

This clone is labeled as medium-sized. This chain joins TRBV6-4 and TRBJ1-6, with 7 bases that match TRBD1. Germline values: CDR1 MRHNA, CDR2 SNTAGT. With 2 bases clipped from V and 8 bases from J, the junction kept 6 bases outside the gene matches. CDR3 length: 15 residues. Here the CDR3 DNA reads TGTGCCAGCAGTGACACCCGACAGGGCCATTCACCCCTCCACTTT. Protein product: CASSDTRQGHSPLHF.

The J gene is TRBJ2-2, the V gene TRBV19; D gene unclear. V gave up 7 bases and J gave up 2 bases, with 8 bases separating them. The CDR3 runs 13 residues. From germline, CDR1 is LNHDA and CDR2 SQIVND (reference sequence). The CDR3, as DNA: TGTGCCAGTAAGGGCGGAAACACCGGGGAGCTGTTTTTT. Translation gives CASKGGNTGELFF.

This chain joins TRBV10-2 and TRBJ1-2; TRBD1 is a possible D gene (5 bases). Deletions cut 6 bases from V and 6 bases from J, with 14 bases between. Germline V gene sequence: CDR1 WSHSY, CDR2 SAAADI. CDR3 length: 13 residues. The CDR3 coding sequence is TGCGCCAGCAGGCAGGGAGAGCGTGATGGCTACACCTTC. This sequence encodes CASRQGERDGYTF.

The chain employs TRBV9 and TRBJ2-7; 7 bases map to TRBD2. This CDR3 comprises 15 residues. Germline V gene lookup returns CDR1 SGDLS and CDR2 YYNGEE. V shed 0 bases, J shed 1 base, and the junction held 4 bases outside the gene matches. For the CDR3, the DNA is TGTGCCAGCAGCGTAGCGGGGGGAGGGTCCTACGAGCAGTACTTC. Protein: CASSVAGGGSYEQYF.

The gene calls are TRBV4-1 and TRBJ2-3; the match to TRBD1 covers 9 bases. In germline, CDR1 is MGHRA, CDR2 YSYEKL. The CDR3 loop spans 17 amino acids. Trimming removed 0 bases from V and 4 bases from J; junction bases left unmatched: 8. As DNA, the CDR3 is TGCGCCAGCAGCCAAGATCTGGGACAGGGAGGGGCAGATACGCAGTATTTT. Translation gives CASSQDLGQGGADTQYF.

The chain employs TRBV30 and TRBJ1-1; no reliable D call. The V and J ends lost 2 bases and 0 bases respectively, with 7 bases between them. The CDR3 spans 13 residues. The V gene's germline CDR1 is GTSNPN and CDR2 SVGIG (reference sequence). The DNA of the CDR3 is TGTGCCTGGAGTCGGACGGTGAACACTGAAGCTTTCTTT. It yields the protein CAWSRTVNTEAFF.

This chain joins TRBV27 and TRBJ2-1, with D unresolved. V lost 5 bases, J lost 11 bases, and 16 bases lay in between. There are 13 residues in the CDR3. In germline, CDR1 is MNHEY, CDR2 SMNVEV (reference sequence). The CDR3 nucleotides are TGTGCCAGCAGTCAGCTGGACGAATTGAAGCAGTTCTTC. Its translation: CASSQLDELKQFF.